The rows below give T cell receptor beta chains drawn from one sample of a study of shared clonotypes between healthy human individuals. Here immunoSEQ multiplex PCR was the method, and the copy in TCRdb shows in-frame clones only, minus some. The table has around 1.9 million clones, about 93% seen once. What was sequenced was naive CD8+ T cells from PBMCs. These receptors were obtained from a man between 18 and 29 years old in good health. Some clones in this sample may be carry-over from other donors' samples. Both conserved end residues are trimmed from each CDR3. D genes are given only for firm matches.

CDR3 | J | V | D
ASSLQSPGTYEQY | TRBJ2-7 | TRBV28 | .
ASSAGTPLT | TRBJ2-7 | TRBV28 | .
ASSPRTAPPYNEQF | TRBJ2-1 | TRBV7-3 | .
SVVGTGIGELF | TRBJ2-2 | TRBV29-1 | .
ASSGLRGPNNQPQH | TRBJ1-5 | TRBV6-1 | .
ASSSVGTTLPNTEAF | TRBJ1-1 | TRBV7-9 | .
ASSIDSYGELF | TRBJ2-2 | TRBV19 | .
ARSPQTSERTDTQY | TRBJ2-3 | TRBV5-3 | TRBD2
ASSFVGAGANVLT | TRBJ2-6 | TRBV27 | .
ASSPEGLLLYNEQF | TRBJ2-1 | TRBV14 | .
ASSLYLAGVDEQF | TRBJ2-1 | TRBV7-8 | TRBD2
ASSPRFAGGTDTQY | TRBJ2-3 | TRBV28 | TRBD2
ASSPGDRAEAF | TRBJ1-1 | TRBV5-6 | TRBD1
ASSLPPSYEQY | TRBJ2-7 | TRBV5-6 | .
ASRGSRDSPYEQY | TRBJ2-7 | TRBV7-2 | TRBD1
ASTQNQGEDEQY | TRBJ2-7 | TRBV2 | .
ASSPSLAGALYEQY | TRBJ2-7 | TRBV7-9 | TRBD2
ASSLAPSDRLRSGANVLT | TRBJ2-6 | TRBV7-2 | TRBD1
ASSLGGVNTEAF | TRBJ1-1 | TRBV28 | .
ASSLQTWNEQF | TRBJ2-1 | TRBV9 | .
ASSLGQGGPDTQY | TRBJ2-3 | TRBV28 | TRBD1
ASRSPSRYNQPQH | TRBJ1-5 | TRBV6-1 | .
ASSPGTVSTDTQY | TRBJ2-3 | TRBV28 | TRBD1
ASSIGMDRLGTGELF | TRBJ2-2 | TRBV19 | TRBD1
ASHFTGTPSGNTIY | TRBJ1-3 | TRBV2 | .
ASSQATSGRTGELF | TRBJ2-2 | TRBV4-1 | TRBD2
ATSRVLVHSYEQY | TRBJ2-7 | TRBV15 | .
ASSLYRGHVNEKLF | TRBJ1-4 | TRBV7-2 | .
ASSPPGLMNTEAF | TRBJ1-1 | TRBV4-1 | .
ASSPLPGTGVLGRY | TRBJ2-7 | TRBV28 | TRBD1
ASSPRRIPNEKLF | TRBJ1-4 | TRBV11-2 | .
ASSPTAHDRTGELF | TRBJ2-2 | TRBV4-3 | .
ASSESRKVGGELF | TRBJ2-2 | TRBV10-2 | .
ASSMSSGEPYNEQF | TRBJ2-1 | TRBV27 | TRBD2
ASRDRVGQPQH | TRBJ1-5 | TRBV27 | TRBD1
ASSVEGGNTEAF | TRBJ1-1 | TRBV9 | TRBD1
ASSILIASEQY | TRBJ2-7 | TRBV19 | .
ASSVADRGYEQY | TRBJ2-7 | TRBV9 | TRBD1
ASSTGTVTQPQH | TRBJ1-5 | TRBV2 | TRBD1
ASSLGLAGEQF | TRBJ2-1 | TRBV7-2 | TRBD2
ASKGVEQF | TRBJ2-1 | TRBV2 | .
ASSTTGDQETQY | TRBJ2-5 | TRBV28 | .